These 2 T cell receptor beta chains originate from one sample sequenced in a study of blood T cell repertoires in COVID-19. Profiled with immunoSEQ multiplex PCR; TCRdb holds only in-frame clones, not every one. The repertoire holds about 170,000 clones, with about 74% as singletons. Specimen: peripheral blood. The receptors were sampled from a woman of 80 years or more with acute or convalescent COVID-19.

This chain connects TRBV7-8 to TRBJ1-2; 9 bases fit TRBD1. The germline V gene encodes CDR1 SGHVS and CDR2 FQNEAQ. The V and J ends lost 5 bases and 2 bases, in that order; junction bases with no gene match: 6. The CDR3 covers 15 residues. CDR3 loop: CASSVTGGRNYGYTF. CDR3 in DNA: TGTGCCAGCAGCGTTACAGGGGGCCGGAACTATGGCTACACCTTC.

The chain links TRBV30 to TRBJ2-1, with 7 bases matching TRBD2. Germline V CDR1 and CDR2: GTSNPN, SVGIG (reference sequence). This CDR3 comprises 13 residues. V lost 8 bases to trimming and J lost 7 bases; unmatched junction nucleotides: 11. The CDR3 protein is CANGAGVGNEQFF. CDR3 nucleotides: TGTGCCAACGGGGCGGGAGTTGGTAATGAGCAGTTCTTC. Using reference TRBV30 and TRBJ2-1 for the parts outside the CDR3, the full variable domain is SQTIHQWPATLVQPVGSPLSLECTVEGTSNPNLYWYRQAAGRGLQLLFYSVGIGQISSEVPQNLSASRPQDRQFILSSKKLLLSDSGFYLCANGAGVGNEQFFGPGTRLTVL.